The 19 T cell receptor beta chains reported below all come from one sample, sequenced in a study of OX40 agonist ivuxolimab in advanced cancers. Here immunoSEQ multiplex PCR was the method, and the copy in TCRdb shows in-frame clones only, minus some. Of about 62,000 clones listed, 80% to 95% are singletons. Sample: CD4+ or CD8+ T cells sorted from blood, taken in a trial of the OX40 agonist ivuxolimab. The receptors stem from an adult with an advanced solid tumor such as melanoma, head and neck, liver or kidney cancer.

This chain connects TRBV19 to TRBJ2-1, with 8 bases aligning to TRBD2. The germline CDR1 and CDR2 sequences are LNHDA and SQIVND (reference sequence). V trimming: 5 bases; J trimming: 0 bases; junction bases outside the gene matches: 3. The CDR3 loop spans 15 amino acids. CDR3 DNA sequence: TGTGCCAGTAGTTCGAGCGGGAGCTCCTACAATGAGCAGTTCTTC. Translating it yields CASSSSGSSYNEQFF.

This sequence joins TRBV7-3 and TRBJ2-1, with D unresolved. Germline CDR1 and CDR2: SGHTA and FQGTGA. V shed 0 bases and J shed 4 bases, with 13 bases lying between them. CDR3 size: 16 residues. CDR3 in DNA: TGTGCCAGCAGCTTAACGGGTCCTCTTACATACAATGAGCAGTTCTTC. Translating it yields CASSLTGPLTYNEQFF.

The V gene is TRBV7-9, the J gene TRBJ1-2, with D unresolved. Germline V CDR1 and CDR2: SEHNR, FQNEAQ (reference sequence). CDR3 length: 13 amino acids. With 5 bases removed from V and 6 bases from J, the gap between germline ends came to 13 bases. CDR3 in amino acids: CASSETRVDGYTF. DNA for the CDR3: TGTGCCAGCAGCGAGACCCGGGTGGATGGCTACACCTTC.

The CDR3 here is CASSQGIQVHEQYF. CDR3 in DNA: TGCGCCAGCAGCCAAGGTATACAGGTGCACGAGCAGTACTTC. The chain has TRBV4-1 and TRBJ2-7; D is possibly TRBD1 (5 bases). The CDR3 is 14 residues long. V was trimmed by 1 base and J by 5 bases, leaving 12 bases between them. Germline assignment: CDR1 MGHRA and CDR2 YSYEKL.

The rearrangement links TRBV9 to TRBJ1-1; D is perhaps TRBD1 (6 bases). V was clipped by 10 bases and J by 5 bases, with 18 bases between them. Germline V gene lookup returns CDR1 SGDLS and CDR2 YYNGEE. CDR3 length: 13 residues. CDR3 DNA: TGTGCCTCAGGGCCAGGGGCGAATACTGAAGCTTTCTTT. Translating gives CASGPGANTEAFF.

The rearrangement uses TRBV14 and TRBJ2-5, with 7 bases matching TRBD2. The V gene's germline CDR1 is SGHDN and CDR2 FVKESK. Trimming removed 0 bases from V and 2 bases from J; junction bases left unmatched: 9. This CDR3 has 17 residues. The CDR3 region is CASSQDRLAVPQETQYF. The CDR3 region has the DNA TGTGCCAGCAGCCAAGATCGGCTAGCGGTACCACAAGAGACCCAGTACTTC. Looking up the rest from reference TRBV14 and TRBJ2-5 gives the full variable domain: EAGVTQFPSHSVIEKGQTVTLRCDPISGHDNLYWYRRVMGKEIKFLLHFVKESKQDESGMPNNRFLAERTGGTYSTLKVQPAELEDSGVYFCASSQDRLAVPQETQYFGPGTRLLVL.

V usage is TRBV5-1 and J usage is TRBJ2-7, with D possibly being TRBD1 or TRBD2 (5 bases each). The germline V and J ends were trimmed by 3 bases and 2 bases, with 9 bases remaining between them. This CDR3 is 13 amino acids long. The germline CDR1 and CDR2 sequences are SGHRS and YFSETQ. CDR3: CASSWDGPYEQYF. The CDR3 DNA sequence: TGCGCCAGCAGCTGGGACGGTCCCTACGAGCAGTACTTC.

V usage is TRBV6-6 and J usage is TRBJ1-3; D remains unclear. Deletions cut 8 bases from V and 4 bases from J, with 6 bases between. CDR1 is MNHNY, CDR2 SVGAGI, per germline (reference sequence). There are 11 residues in the CDR3. This CDR3 reads CASGAGNTIYF. CDR3 nucleotide sequence: TGTGCCAGCGGTGCCGGAAACACCATATATTTT.

This rearrangement joins TRBV7-2 to TRBJ2-2; perhaps D is TRBD1 or TRBD2 (5 bases each). CDR3 length: 19 residues. Trimming left V 5 bases short and J 1 base short, with 23 bases between. The germline V gene encodes CDR1 SGHTA and CDR2 FQGNSA. CDR3 coding DNA: TGTGCCAGCAGCGTTACAGGAATGGTGTGGACTCTGAACACCGGGGAGCTGTTTTTT. Amino acids: CASSVTGMVWTLNTGELFF. Full variable domain (outside the CDR3, taken from reference TRBV7-2 and TRBJ2-2): GAGVSQSPSNKVTEKGKDVELRCDPISGHTALYWYRQSLGQGLEFLIYFQGNSAPDKSGLPSDRFSAERTGGSVSTLTIQRTQQEDSAVYLCASSVTGMVWTLNTGELFFGEGSRLTVL.

This clone has just one count. The chain is built from TRBV15 and TRBJ1-2; no clear D gene. Germline V lookup: CDR1 LNHNV, CDR2 YYDKDF (reference sequence). The V end lost 5 bases, the J end lost 8 bases, and 24 bases lay between the germline ends. This CDR3 contains 16 residues. CDR3 in amino acids: CATSSGVHAPGVGYTF. The CDR3 nucleotides read TGTGCCACCAGCTCGGGCGTTCATGCCCCCGGGGTGGGCTACACCTTC.

This clone occurred once. This sequence joins TRBV27 and TRBJ2-7, with D perhaps TRBD1 (6 bases). The CDR3 has 15 amino acids. Germline-derived CDR1 and CDR2 are MNHEY and SMNVEV (reference sequence). Trimming took 2 bases from V and 3 from J, leaving 14 bases between them. The CDR3 region is CASSLGSGVGYEQYF. CDR3 in DNA: TGTGCCAGCAGTTTAGGGTCAGGGGTAGGCTACGAGCAGTACTTC.

As DNA, the CDR3 is TGTGCCAGCAGCGACGGGGATCGCTATGGCTACACCTTC. Translated: CASSDGDRYGYTF. This chain connects TRBV7-6 to TRBJ1-2, with D uncertain. The CDR3 is made up of 13 amino acids. Trimming removed 5 bases at V and 4 bases at J, with 11 bases between. Germline CDR1 reads SGHVS; CDR2 reads FNYEAQ.

The V and J genes are TRBV11-2 and TRBJ2-7; maybe TRBD2 (6 bases). Germline CDR1 is SGHAT and CDR2 is FQNNGV. V lost 1 base, J lost 0 bases, and 13 bases lay in between. The length of the CDR3 is 16 residues. The CDR3 nucleotides read TGTGCCAGCAGCTTAGTGGGCGGGGCAAGCTCCTACGAGCAGTACTTC. This encodes CASSLVGGASSYEQYF.

The chain has TRBV11-3 and TRBJ2-5; tentative D call: TRBD2 (6 bases). The closer fit of TRBJ2-7 to the DNA end suggests the J call may be wrong. The length of the CDR3 is 14 residues. CDR1 is SGHNT and CDR2 is YENEEA in the germline V gene. CDR3 region: CASSLREEPYEQYF. CDR3 sequence (DNA): TGTGCCAGCAGCTTGAGGGAGGAGCCCTACGAGCAGTACTTC.

The J gene is TRBJ2-7, the V gene TRBV10-2; TRBD2 matches at 8 bases. This CDR3 is 15 amino acids long. CDR1 and CDR2 from the germline V gene are WSHSY and SAAADI. After removal of 6 bases from V and 4 bases from J, the junction contained 11 bases not matched to a gene. The CDR3 here is CASRPEVAGLYEQYF. The CDR3 DNA is TGCGCCAGCAGACCCGAGGTAGCGGGGTTGTACGAGCAGTACTTC.

The chain joins TRBV5-6 to TRBJ2-7; 8 nucleotides align to TRBD1. Germline CDR1 SGHDT, CDR2 YYEEEE. Trimming cost V 0 bases and J 2 bases; bases outside gene matches: 4. This CDR3 is built from 15 residues. The CDR3 sequence: CASSLGWTGTYEQYF. The CDR3 DNA is TGTGCCAGCAGCTTGGGTTGGACAGGGACCTACGAGCAGTACTTC. The full variable domain, its missing parts supplied by reference TRBV5-6 and TRBJ2-7, is DAGVTQSPTHLIKTRGQQVTLRCSPKSGHDTVSWYQQALGQGPQFIFQYYEEEERQRGNFPDRFSGHQFPNYSSELNVNALLLGDSALYLCASSLGWTGTYEQYFGPGTRLTVT.

The gene calls are TRBV11-1 and TRBJ1-1; D ambiguous. V was shortened by 7 bases and J by 5 bases, with 8 bases between the two germline ends. In germline, CDR1 is SGHAT, CDR2 FQDESV (reference sequence). This CDR3 has 11 residues. CDR3 bases: TGTGCCAGCACCGACGGAACTGAAGCTTTCTTT. Translating it yields CASTDGTEAFF.

The chain has TRBV9 and TRBJ2-2; no clear D gene. CDR1 is SGDLS, CDR2 YYNGEE, per germline. CDR3 length: 15 amino acids. V was trimmed by 3 bases and J by 0 bases, leaving 9 bases between them. The CDR3 DNA sequence: TGTGCCAGCAGCGGCTTGCCACCGAACACCGGGGAGCTGTTTTTT. It encodes CASSGLPPNTGELFF.

The chain couples TRBV13 to TRBJ2-2, with 8 bases that match TRBD1. This CDR3 has 14 residues. With V trimmed by 7 bases and J by 11 bases, 12 bases remained unmatched. From germline, CDR1 is PRHDT and CDR2 FYEKMQ (reference sequence). CDR3 residues: CASTIGSGGRELFF. As DNA, the CDR3 is TGTGCCAGCACTATTGGGTCAGGGGGCAGAGAGCTGTTTTTT.